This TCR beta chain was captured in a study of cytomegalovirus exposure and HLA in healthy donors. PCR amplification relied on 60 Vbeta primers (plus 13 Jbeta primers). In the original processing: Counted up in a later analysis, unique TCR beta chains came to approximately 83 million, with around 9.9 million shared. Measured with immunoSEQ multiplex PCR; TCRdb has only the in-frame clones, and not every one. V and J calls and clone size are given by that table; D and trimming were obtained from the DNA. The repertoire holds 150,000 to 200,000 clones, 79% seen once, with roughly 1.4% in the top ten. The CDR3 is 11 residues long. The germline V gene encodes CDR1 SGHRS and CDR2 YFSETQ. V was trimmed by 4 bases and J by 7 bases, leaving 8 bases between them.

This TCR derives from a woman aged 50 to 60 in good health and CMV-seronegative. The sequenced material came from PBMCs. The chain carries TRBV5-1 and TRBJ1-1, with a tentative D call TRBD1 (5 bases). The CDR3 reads CASSHQGEAFF. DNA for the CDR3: TGCGCCAGCAGCCATCAGGGTGAAGCTTTCTTT.